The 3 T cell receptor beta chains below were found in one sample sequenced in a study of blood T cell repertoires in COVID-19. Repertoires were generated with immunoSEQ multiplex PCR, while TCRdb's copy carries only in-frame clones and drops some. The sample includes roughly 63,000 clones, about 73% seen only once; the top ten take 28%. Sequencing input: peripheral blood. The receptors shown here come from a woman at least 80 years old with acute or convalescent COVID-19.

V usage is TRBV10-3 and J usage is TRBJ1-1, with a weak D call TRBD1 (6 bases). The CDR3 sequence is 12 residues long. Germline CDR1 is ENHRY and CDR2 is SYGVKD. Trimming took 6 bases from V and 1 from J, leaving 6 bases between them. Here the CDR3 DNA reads TGTGCCATCAGGGGACAGAACACTGAAGCTTTCTTT. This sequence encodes CAIRGQNTEAFF.

The CDR3 coding sequence is TGTGCCAGCAGGGGTACTACAGGTAACACTGAAGCTTTCTTT. Amino acids: CASRGTTGNTEAFF. The chain links TRBV2 to TRBJ1-1; D perhaps matches TRBD1 (5 bases). CDR1 is SNHLY, CDR2 FYNNEI, per germline. With 6 bases removed from V and 2 bases from J, the gap between germline ends came to 13 bases. The CDR3 extends over 14 amino acids.

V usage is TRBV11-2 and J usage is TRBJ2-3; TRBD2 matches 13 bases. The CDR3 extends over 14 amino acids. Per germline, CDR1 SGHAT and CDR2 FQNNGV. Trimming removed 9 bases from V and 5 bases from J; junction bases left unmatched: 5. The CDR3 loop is CASGLAGVLDTQYF. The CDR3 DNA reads TGTGCCAGTGGACTAGCGGGAGTTCTAGATACGCAGTATTTT. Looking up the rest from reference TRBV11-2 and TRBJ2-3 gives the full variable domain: EAGVAQSPRYKIIEKRQSVAFWCNPISGHATLYWYQQILGQGPKLLIQFQNNGVVDDSQLPKDRFSAERLKGVDSTLKIQPAKLEDSAVYLCASGLAGVLDTQYFGPGTRLTVL.